Sequencing of this T cell receptor (beta chain) was carried out in a study of T cell changes during pregnancy in multiple sclerosis. This clone was observed a few times. Sequenced by immunoSEQ multiplex PCR; TCRdb stores in-frame clones only, minus some. This table holds 60,000 to 85,000 clones, 80% to 95% found once. The clonotype originates from a female donor with multiple sclerosis, enrolled in a pregnancy study. The sample in question was peripheral blood, obtained in the second trimester of pregnancy.

The CDR3 reads CASSEGLSNQPQHF. DNA for the CDR3: TGTGCCAGCAGTGAGGGGCTTAGCAATCAGCCCCAGCATTTT. The rearrangement links TRBV6-4 to TRBJ1-5; tentative D call: TRBD1 (5 bases). The germline V and J ends were trimmed by 3 bases and 0 bases, with 6 bases remaining between them. The germline gives CDR1 MRHNA, CDR2 SNTAGT. The CDR3 spans 14 residues.